This T cell receptor beta chain was obtained from a study of blood T cell repertoires in COVID-19. Study-level information: The study drew acute and convalescent COVID-19 samples from the United States, Italy and Spain. The cDNA or gDNA used as material had been derived from T cells, B-cell-depleted T cells, or PBMCs.

Source study methods: Amplifying reference gene primers gave estimates of nucleated cell counts. The table came from immunoSEQ multiplex PCR; TCRdb's copy has only in-frame clones and leaves some out. V, J and clone size were drawn from that table, and D and trimming were deduced from the DNA. The table lists around 53,000 clones, more than 75% of them singletons. The CDR3 has 15 residues. V was pared by 5 bases and J by 0 bases, with 3 bases of the junction left unmatched. The germline CDR1 and CDR2 sequences are KGHSH and LQKENI. This rearrangement joins TRBV18 to TRBJ1-4; 7 bases agree with TRBD1. The sequencing sample was made of peripheral blood. The receptor was isolated from a man between 45 and 60 years old with acute or convalescent COVID-19. Written as DNA, the CDR3 is TGTGCCAGCTCAGAAGGGACAGCAACTAATGAAAAACTGTTTTTT. This gives the protein CASSEGTATNEKLFF.